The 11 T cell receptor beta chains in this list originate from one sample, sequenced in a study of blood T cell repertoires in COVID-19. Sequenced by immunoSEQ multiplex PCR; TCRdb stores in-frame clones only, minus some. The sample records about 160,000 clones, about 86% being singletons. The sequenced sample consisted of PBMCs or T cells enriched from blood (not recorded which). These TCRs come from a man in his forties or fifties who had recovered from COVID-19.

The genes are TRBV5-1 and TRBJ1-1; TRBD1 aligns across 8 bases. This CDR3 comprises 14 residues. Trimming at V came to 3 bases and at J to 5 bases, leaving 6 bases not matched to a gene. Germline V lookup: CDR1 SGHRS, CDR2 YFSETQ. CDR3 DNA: TGCGCCAGCAGCTCACACACAGGGGGGACTGAAGCTTTCTTT. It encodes CASSSHTGGTEAFF.

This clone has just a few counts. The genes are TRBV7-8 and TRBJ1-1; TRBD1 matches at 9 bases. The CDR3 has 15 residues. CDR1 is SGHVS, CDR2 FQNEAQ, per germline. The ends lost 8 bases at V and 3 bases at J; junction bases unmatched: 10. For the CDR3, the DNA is TGTGCCAGCGATTCCTACAGGGGGCGAGACACTGAAGCTTTCTTT. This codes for CASDSYRGRDTEAFF.

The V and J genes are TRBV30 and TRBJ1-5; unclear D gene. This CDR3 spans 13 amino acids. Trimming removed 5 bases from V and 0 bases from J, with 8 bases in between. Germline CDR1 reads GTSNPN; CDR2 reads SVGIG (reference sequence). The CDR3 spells CAWGLYSNQPQHF. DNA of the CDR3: TGTGCCTGGGGCTTATATAGCAATCAGCCCCAGCATTTT.

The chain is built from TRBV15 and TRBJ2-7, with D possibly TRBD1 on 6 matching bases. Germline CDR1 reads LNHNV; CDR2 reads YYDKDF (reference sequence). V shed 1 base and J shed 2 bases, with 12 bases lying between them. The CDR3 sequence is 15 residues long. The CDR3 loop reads CATSRAGTFAYEQYF. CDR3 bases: TGTGCCACCAGCAGAGCCGGGACATTTGCCTACGAGCAGTACTTC.

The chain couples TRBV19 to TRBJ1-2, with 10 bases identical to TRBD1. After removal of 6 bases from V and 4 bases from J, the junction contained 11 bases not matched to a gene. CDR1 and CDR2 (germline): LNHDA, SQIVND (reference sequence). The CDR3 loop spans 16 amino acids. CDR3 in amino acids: CASSRDRGPGGYGYTF. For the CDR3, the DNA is TGTGCCAGTAGCCGGGACAGGGGACCGGGAGGCTATGGCTACACCTTC.

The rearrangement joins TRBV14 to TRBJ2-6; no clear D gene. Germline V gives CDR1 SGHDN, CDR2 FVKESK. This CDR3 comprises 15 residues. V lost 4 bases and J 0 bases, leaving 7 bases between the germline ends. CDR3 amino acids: CASSPSGSGANVLTF. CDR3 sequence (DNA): TGTGCCAGCAGCCCCAGTGGCTCTGGGGCCAACGTCCTGACTTTC.

CDR3 residues: CASSQGQGSEQYF. CDR3 sequence (DNA): TGTGCCAGCTCACAGGGACAGGGTTCCGAGCAGTACTTC. The gene calls are TRBV18 and TRBJ2-7; TRBD1 agrees at 9 bases. Germline trimming cut 4 bases from V and 6 bases from J; bases unmatched to any gene: 4. The CDR3 is 13 amino acids. CDR1 is KGHSH and CDR2 is LQKENI in the germline V gene.

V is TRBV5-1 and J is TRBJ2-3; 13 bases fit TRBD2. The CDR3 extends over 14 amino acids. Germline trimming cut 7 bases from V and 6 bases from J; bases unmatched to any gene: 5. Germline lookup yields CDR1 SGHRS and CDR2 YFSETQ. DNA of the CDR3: TGCGCCAGCTCGACTAGCGGGGGGTTCGATACGCAGTATTTT. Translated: CASSTSGGFDTQYF.

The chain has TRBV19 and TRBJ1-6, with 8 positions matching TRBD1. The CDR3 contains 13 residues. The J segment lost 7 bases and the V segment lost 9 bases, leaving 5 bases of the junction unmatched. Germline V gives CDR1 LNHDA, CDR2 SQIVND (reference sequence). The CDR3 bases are TGTGCCAGCGCCGGGACAGGAAATTCACCCCTCCACTTT. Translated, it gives CASAGTGNSPLHF.

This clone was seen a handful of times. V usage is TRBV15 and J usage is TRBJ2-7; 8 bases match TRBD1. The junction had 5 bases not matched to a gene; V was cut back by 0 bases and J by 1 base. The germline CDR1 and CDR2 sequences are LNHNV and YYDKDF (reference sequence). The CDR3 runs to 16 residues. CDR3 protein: CATSRDRDRLSYEQYF. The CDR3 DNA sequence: TGTGCCACCAGCAGAGACCGGGACAGGCTATCCTACGAGCAGTACTTC. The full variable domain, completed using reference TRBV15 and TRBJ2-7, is DAMVIQNPRYQVTQFGKPVTLSCSQTLNHNVMYWYQQKSSQAPKLLFHYYDKDFNNEADTPDNFQSRRPNTSFCFLDIRSPGLGDTAMYLCATSRDRDRLSYEQYFGPGTRLTVT.

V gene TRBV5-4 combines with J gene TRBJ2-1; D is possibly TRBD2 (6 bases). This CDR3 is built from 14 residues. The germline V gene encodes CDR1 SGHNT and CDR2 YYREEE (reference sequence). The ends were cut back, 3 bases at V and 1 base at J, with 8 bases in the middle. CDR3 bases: TGTGCCAGCAGCTACGGGGGTTCCTACAATGAGCAGTTCTTC. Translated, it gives CASSYGGSYNEQFF.